This T cell receptor (beta chain) was documented in a study of cytomegalovirus exposure and HLA in healthy donors. Study findings and constraints: Roughly uniform sequencing depth across donors was assumed, possibly incorrectly. It was reported in a later analysis that an Asian-associated ancestry cluster showed fewer N-insertions than the approximately 670-donor mean.

Concerning this clone: The antigen is unknown.

This PCR relied on a set of 60 Vbeta primers and 13 Jbeta primers. Produced via immunoSEQ multiplex PCR; TCRdb's table is partial and in-frame only. The sample shows hundreds of thousands of clones, approximately 82% of them seen only once. V lost 4 bases and J lost 3; bases outside the gene matches: 4. CDR3 length: 14 amino acids. The germline gives CDR1 MDHEN, CDR2 SYDVKM. The receptor was isolated from a young man in good health and CMV-seronegative. Specimen: PBMCs. The chain joins TRBV28 to TRBJ2-7, with TRBD2 matching over 9 bases. CDR3 residues: CASSWGLAVYEQYF. CDR3 sequence (DNA): TGTGCCAGCAGTTGGGGACTAGCCGTCTACGAGCAGTACTTC.